The present T cell receptor beta chain was sequenced within a study of early T cells in non-severe SARS-CoV-2 infection. The sample holds a few counts of this clonotype. The CDR3 is 11 amino acids. Trimming shortened V by 6 bases and J by 0 bases, and 3 bases separated the two germline ends. CDR1 is SGHDT, CDR2 YYEEEE, per germline. MiXCR, applied by TCRdb to the 5' RACE reads, yields one record per CDR3 protein. The sample shows 30,000 to 35,000 distinct CDR3 sequences, roughly 7.2% of them seen only once. The specimen sequenced was whole blood. The gene calls are TRBV5-6 and TRBJ2-5; D call uncertain. The TCR sequence derives from an adult who was a healthcare worker with PCR-confirmed SARS-CoV-2 infection or an uninfected control (not recorded which). The CDR3 bases are TGTGCCAGCACGAACCAAGAGACCCAGTACTTC. It encodes CASTNQETQYF.